This T cell receptor beta chain was retrieved from a study of CD8 T cells in ankylosing spondylitis. Study findings and constraints: It was reported that disease-linked clones were significantly enriched in matched ankylosing spondylitis synovial fluid.

CDR1 and CDR2 (germline): DFQATT, SNEGSKA (reference sequence). The CDR3 is 14 residues long. With V trimmed by 6 bases and J by 4 bases, 8 bases remained unmatched. Via MiXCR, TCRdb re-called the 5' RACE reads, giving one row per CDR3 protein. The sample contains around 160,000 distinct CDR3 sequences, around a tenth of which appear only once. This clonotype was seen ten or more times. Its antigen is unidentified. The clonotype comes from a male donor with ankylosing spondylitis or in good health (not recorded which). What was sequenced was blood, either unsorted or a sorted T cell fraction (not recorded which). The gene calls are TRBV20-1 and TRBJ1-2; 10 nucleotides agree with TRBD1. The CDR3 bases are TGCAGTGCACGTCGACAGGGGGCACGCTATGGCTACACCTTC. Protein sequence: CSARRQGARYGYTF.